This T cell receptor beta chain was documented in a study of regulatory T cells in long-lasting Graves disease. Time point described: persistent/refractory GD, antithyroid drugs over 5 years with positive TRAb. PBMC-extracted RNA yielded the TCR library. Findings and limits, study-wide: Newly diagnosed patients had higher TCR diversity than persistent Graves' patients did. Peripheral blood alone, not thyroid tissue, underwent study. Gene preferences differed: TRBV28, TRBJ1-2, TRBJ2-5 in persistent cases.

The sample holds a few counts of this clonotype. Its antigen is not known. For TCR beta, libraries came from iRepertoire HTBI primers and Arm-PCR of CDR3 regions. TCRdb redid the calling of the multiplex PCR reads with MiXCR, one entry per CDR3 protein. Among some 450,000 distinct CDR3 sequences listed, less than 25% were seen once. The CDR3 runs 12 residues. V dropped 0 bases and J dropped 6 bases, with 5 bases sitting between them. From germline, CDR1 is LNHNV and CDR2 YYDKDF (reference sequence). The clonotype originates from a female donor with Graves disease. The source material was peripheral blood mononuclear cells (PBMCs), sampled when the disease was refractory, from a patient treated with antithyroid drugs. The rearrangement uses TRBV15 and TRBJ1-1; D gene uncertain. CDR3 sequence: CATSRDEAEAFF. The DNA for the CDR3 is TGTGCCACCAGCAGAGACGAAGCTGAAGCTTTCTTT.